The source of this T cell receptor (beta chain) is a study of immune evolution from preneoplasia to lung adenocarcinoma. Data came from immunoSEQ multiplex PCR; TCRdb stores just in-frame clones and leaves some out. The data hold about 12,000 clones, with around 85% observed a single time. Histologic diagnosis was independently verified by two lung pathologists. The receptor's source is a person between 50 and 69 years old with lung adenocarcinoma. Input material: FFPE tissue from an adenomatous hyperplasia lung lesion. Noted subset: atypical adenomatous hyperplasia (AAH), lung preneoplasia.

CDR3 region: CASSRWQNTYSNQPQHF. For the CDR3, the DNA is TGTGCCAGCAGCCGGTGGCAGAACACCTATAGCAATCAGCCCCAGCATTTT. The rearrangement links TRBV5-8 to TRBJ1-5, with unresolved D. The V gene lost 4 bases and the J gene lost 0 bases, with 17 bases spanning the gap. This CDR3 spans 17 amino acids. Germline lookup yields CDR1 SGHTS and CDR2 YDEGEE.